The clone carrying this TCR beta chain appeared many times. The CDR3 sequence is 15 residues long. Germline V gene data show CDR1 as SGHAT and CDR2 as FQNNGV. V lost 5 bases, J lost 2 bases, and 5 bases stayed unmatched. Using RNA transcripts as the source, TCR beta CDR3 regions were amplified. HTBI primers were used for first-round RT-PCR of the TCR CDR3. MiXCR was run by TCRdb on the multiplex PCR reads, yielding one entry per CDR3 protein. The table includes over 500,000 distinct CDR3 sequences, under 20% detected once. This specimen belongs to a study of T cells in Graves' hyperthyroidism and ophthalmopathy.

The chain is built from TRBV11-2 and TRBJ2-7; TRBD2 aligns across 11 bases. Sequencing was carried out using blood. This clonotype was obtained from a woman in her late teens or twenties with Graves' ophthalmopathy. The CDR3 DNA is TGTGCCAGCAGCGTCACTAGCGGGGGTCCCTACGAGCAGTACTTC. Its translation is CASSVTSGGPYEQYF.